These 27 T cell receptor beta chains originate from one sample sequenced in a study of CD8+CD57+ T cells in acquired aplastic anemia. Genomic DNA acted as the template from which TCR beta VDJ combination and CDR3 sequence profiling were carried out. TCRdb re-analysed the reads in MiXCR, keeping a single row per CDR3 protein. The sample contains about 98,000 distinct CDR3 sequences, around 68% of which appear only once. Patients picked for sequencing had shown CD8+CD57+ cell expansion detected by flow cytometry. Specimen: sorted CD4+, CD8+, or CD8+CD57+ T cells (not recorded which) from PBMCs. Source of these receptors: a human donor with aplastic anemia.

In its sample, this clonotype was seen a few times. This chain uses TRBV24-1 with TRBJ2-5; TRBD2 matches 7 bases. Germline loops: CDR1 KGHDR, CDR2 SFDVKD. This CDR3 region has 15 residues. With 3 bases clipped from V and 1 base from J, the junction kept 4 bases outside the gene matches. CDR3 residues: CATSDAASGQETQYF. In nucleotides, the CDR3 is TGTGCCACCAGTGATGCCGCTAGCGGCCAAGAGACCCAGTACTTC.

The chain couples TRBV20-1 to TRBJ2-7; 9 bases line up with TRBD2. Germline V gives CDR1 DFQATT, CDR2 SNEGSKA (reference sequence). This CDR3 is built from 15 residues. Trimming removed 4 bases from V and 3 bases from J; junction bases left unmatched: 10. Written as DNA, the CDR3 is TGCAGTGCTACTCCAGGGCTAGCGGGGAACTACGAGCAGTACTTC. Translation gives CSATPGLAGNYEQYF.

This chain uses TRBV19 with TRBJ2-7; TRBD2 is a possible D gene (7 bases). Trimming pared 3 bases from V and 3 bases from J, leaving 15 bases between. The V gene's germline CDR1 is LNHDA and CDR2 SQIVND (reference sequence). The CDR3 has 15 residues. Written as DNA, the CDR3 is TGTGCCAGTAGTATCGGGGAGGGGGGGCTCTACGAGCAGTACTTC. Its protein product is CASSIGEGGLYEQYF.

The chain employs TRBV7-2 and TRBJ2-2; D is tentatively TRBD1 or TRBD2 (6 bases each). There are 14 residues in the CDR3. Per the germline V gene, CDR1 is SGHTA and CDR2 is FQGNSA. V was shortened by 2 bases and J by 4 bases, with 8 bases between the two germline ends. The CDR3 loop is CASSLRGPTGELFF. The CDR3 nucleotides are TGTGCCAGCAGCTTACGGGGGCCCACCGGGGAGCTGTTTTTT.

The CDR3 nucleotides read TGTGCCAGCAGTCCCCGCTATGGCTACACCTTC. The encoded protein is CASSPRYGYTF. The V and J genes are TRBV2 and TRBJ1-2; no clear D gene. The CDR3 sequence is 11 residues long. From germline, CDR1 is SNHLY and CDR2 FYNNEI. V was trimmed by 5 bases and J by 4 bases, leaving 5 bases between them.

The chain couples TRBV20-1 to TRBJ1-4, with TRBD1 as a possible D gene (5 bases). The CDR3 consists of 11 residues. CDR1 DFQATT and CDR2 SNEGSKA come from the germline V gene (reference sequence). The germline V and J ends were trimmed by 4 bases and 8 bases, with 8 bases remaining between them. CDR3 region: CSATGGEKLFF. DNA for the CDR3: TGCAGTGCTACTGGGGGGGAAAAACTGTTTTTT.

This clonotype was seen a few times. A single base separates this from a much larger clone, so it may be a read error. The chain carries TRBV14 and TRBJ2-7; 10 bases line up with TRBD2. The germline V gene has CDR1 SGHDN and CDR2 FVKESK. This CDR3 is 16 amino acids long. The V segment lost 4 bases and the J segment 3 bases; nucleotides outside the gene matches: 9. The DNA for the CDR3 is TGTGCCAGCAGCCGTTACATAGCGGGGGGAATCTACGAGCAGTACTTC. It yields the protein CASSRYIAGGIYEQYF.

The J gene is TRBJ1-2, the V gene TRBV20-1; possible D gene TRBD1, 5 bases. Germline assignment: CDR1 DFQATT and CDR2 SNEGSKA (reference sequence). V gave up 3 bases and J gave up 8 bases, with 16 bases separating them. The CDR3 spans 13 residues. In DNA, the CDR3 is TGCAGTGCTAGCCTTAGTGAACAGGCCGGCTACACCTTC. It encodes CSASLSEQAGYTF.

The J gene is TRBJ1-1, the V gene TRBV2; 8 bases map to TRBD1. The germline CDR1 and CDR2 sequences are SNHLY and FYNNEI. The CDR3 covers 13 residues. V lost 6 bases to trimming and J lost 7 bases; unmatched junction nucleotides: 7. Written as DNA, the CDR3 is TGTGCCAGCAGCTTCGGACAGGGTTATGAAGCTTTCTTT. It yields the protein CASSFGQGYEAFF. The complete variable domain, with remaining parts taken from reference TRBV2 and TRBJ1-1, reads EPEVTQTPSHQVTQMGQEVILRCVPISNHLYFYWYRQILGQKVEFLVSFYNNEISEKSEIFDDQFSVERPDGSNFTLKIRSTKLEDSAMYFCASSFGQGYEAFFGQGTRLTVV.

V gene TRBV11-1 combines with J gene TRBJ1-1; 7 bases fit TRBD1. CDR3 size: 16 residues. V lost 4 bases and J lost 5; bases outside the gene matches: 13. Germline V gene data show CDR1 as SGHAT and CDR2 as FQDESV (reference sequence). For the CDR3, the DNA is TGTGCCAGCAGCTATTTTCCATCGACAGGGCCGACTGAAGCTTTCTTT. This encodes CASSYFPSTGPTEAFF.

This chain links TRBV12-3 or TRBV12-4 with TRBJ2-3; 8 positions agree with TRBD2. Unmatched junction bases numbered 2, after V lost 5 bases and J lost 1 base. There are 14 residues in the CDR3. The CDR3 bases are TGTGCCAGCAGTCCGACTAGCGGCACAGATACGCAGTATTTT. Translated, it gives CASSPTSGTDTQYF.

This clonotype occurred once. The chain uses TRBV15 and TRBJ2-4; 8 bases line up with TRBD1. The germline V gene has CDR1 LNHNV and CDR2 YYDKDF (reference sequence). The CDR3 totals 14 residues. V was pared by 8 bases and J by 6 bases, with 9 bases of the junction left unmatched. The CDR3 DNA sequence: TGTGCCACCGCCCTTGGGACAGGCCCAAACATTCAGTACTTC. Protein sequence: CATALGTGPNIQYF.

In its sample, this clonotype was seen once. V usage is TRBV19 and J usage is TRBJ2-1; D ambiguous. The V gene's germline CDR1 is LNHDA and CDR2 SQIVND (reference sequence). The CDR3 is 13 amino acids. The ends were cut back, 3 bases at V and 4 bases at J, with 7 bases in the middle. CDR3: CASSILRYNEQFF. The CDR3 DNA is TGTGCCAGTAGTATTTTGCGGTACAATGAGCAGTTCTTC.

The chain links TRBV7-8 to TRBJ1-5, with a possible D match to TRBD1 (6 bases). Trimming pared 4 bases from V and 0 bases from J, leaving 10 bases between. CDR1 SGHVS and CDR2 FQNEAQ come from the germline V gene. This CDR3 is 15 amino acids long. In DNA, the CDR3 is TGTGCCAGCAGCTCGACAGGTTATAGCAATCAGCCCCAGCATTTT. As protein: CASSSTGYSNQPQHF.

This chain uses TRBV29-1 with TRBJ1-1; 7 bases fit TRBD1. Germline assignment: CDR1 SQVTM and CDR2 ANQGSEA. This CDR3 is built from 13 residues. With V trimmed by 3 bases and J by 5 bases, 6 bases remained unmatched. CDR3 in DNA: TGCAGCGTTGAGGAGGGGGCAAGAACTGAAGCTTTCTTT. The encoded protein is CSVEEGARTEAFF.

A word on this clonotype: This is likely a read error, given that the CDR3 carries no conserved phenylalanine or tryptophan at its end. The chain combines TRBV20-1 with TRBJ2-7; 7 bases map to TRBD2. CDR1 DFQATT and CDR2 SNEGSKA come from the germline V gene (reference sequence). This CDR3 comprises 14 residues. CDR3 nucleotide sequence: TGCAGTGCTGTCAGCGGGGTATACTCCTACAAGCAGTACCTC. Amino acid sequence: CSAVSGVYSYKQYL.

The chain recombines TRBV24-1 with TRBJ1-3; 10 nucleotides align to TRBD1. Germline CDR1 reads KGHDR; CDR2 reads SFDVKD. J lost 6 bases, V lost 2 bases, and 6 bases had no gene match. The CDR3 has 16 amino acids. This chain's CDR3 is CATSDSGQGLTNTIYF. The CDR3 DNA is TGTGCCACCAGTGATTCGGGACAGGGGTTAACAAACACCATATATTTT.

This clonotype was recorded a few times. V and J are TRBV29-1 and TRBJ2-2; D ambiguous. CDR1 and CDR2 from the germline V gene are SQVTM and ANQGSEA. The CDR3 spans 14 residues. V was trimmed by 5 bases and J by 0 bases, leaving 10 bases between them. The CDR3: CSVLVGPNTGELFF. Here the CDR3 DNA reads TGCAGCGTTCTAGTCGGACCGAACACCGGGGAGCTGTTTTTT.

This clonotype was detected once. The genes are TRBV7-3 and TRBJ2-5; 8 positions agree with TRBD1. The V and J ends lost 6 bases and 5 bases, in that order; junction bases with no gene match: 11. The CDR3 contains 15 residues. CDR1 is SGHTA and CDR2 is FQGTGA in the germline V gene. CDR3 sequence (DNA): TGTGCCAGCAGTTACACCCAGGGGGCGTGGGAGACCCAGTACTTC. This encodes CASSYTQGAWETQYF.

Concerning this clonotype: This may be a read error: a much more frequent sequence differs by one nucleotide. The J gene is TRBJ1-2, the V gene TRBV27; D is ambiguous. Germline V gene lookup returns CDR1 MNHEY and CDR2 SMNVEV (reference sequence). V lost 7 bases to trimming and J lost 2 bases, with 11 bases between them. This CDR3 is built from 13 residues. The CDR3 nucleotides read TGTGCCAGCACTCAGGCGCCAAACTATGGCTACACCTTC. It encodes CASTQAPNYGYTF.

The chain combines TRBV7-2 with TRBJ2-7, with D unclear. The V gene lost 9 bases and the J gene lost 2 bases, with 5 bases spanning the gap. Germline V CDR1 and CDR2: SGHTA, FQGNSA. This CDR3 is built from 10 residues. The CDR3 coding sequence is TGTGCCAGGACCCCCTACGAGCAGTACTTC. Translating gives CARTPYEQYF.

The chain couples TRBV2 to TRBJ1-2; 7 bases align to TRBD1. The ends lost 3 bases at V and 5 bases at J; junction bases unmatched: 3. Germline CDR1 reads SNHLY; CDR2 reads FYNNEI. The CDR3 is 13 residues long. CDR3 sequence reads: CASSDRGKYGYTF. The CDR3 bases are TGTGCCAGCAGTGACAGGGGGAAATATGGCTACACCTTC.

The rearrangement uses TRBV7-9 and TRBJ2-1; TRBD2 might be the D (6 bases). The CDR3 is 13 residues long. Trimming cost V 8 bases and J 10 bases, with 18 bases left between them. Germline V lookup: CDR1 SEHNR, CDR2 FQNEAQ (reference sequence). CDR3 nucleotide sequence: TGTGCCAGCGGATTAGCGGCGGCCTCCGAGCAGTTCTTC. Translated: CASGLAAASEQFF.

The rearrangement joins TRBV4-1 to TRBJ1-5; perhaps TRBD1 as D (5 bases). The V end lost 0 bases, the J end lost 6 bases, and 12 bases lay between the germline ends. There are 15 residues in the CDR3. Germline-derived CDR1 and CDR2 are MGHRA and YSYEKL. The chain's CDR3 is CASSQDGGVTQPQHF. The CDR3 DNA reads TGCGCCAGCAGCCAAGATGGGGGGGTGACTCAGCCCCAGCATTTT.

This chain uses TRBV25-1 with TRBJ2-7, with D maybe TRBD2 (5 bases). Trimming took 6 bases from V and 2 from J, leaving 17 bases between them. The CDR3 totals 15 residues. Germline CDR1 MGHDK, CDR2 SYGVNS. The CDR3, as DNA: TGTGCCAGCAGAGGTGGAGGTATGGGTGCCTACGAGCAGTACTTC. Its translation: CASRGGGMGAYEQYF.

The rearrangement uses TRBV24-1 and TRBJ2-1; 9 nucleotides match TRBD2. The V and J ends lost 3 bases and 3 bases, in that order; junction bases with no gene match: 5. The germline gives CDR1 KGHDR, CDR2 SFDVKD. This CDR3 spans 16 amino acids. The CDR3 DNA is TGTGCCACCAGTGATGGACTAGCGAAAATCTACAATGAGCAGTTCTTC. Translated: CATSDGLAKIYNEQFF.

This clonotype was recorded many times. The J gene is TRBJ2-5, the V gene TRBV3-1; 7 positions agree with TRBD1. J was trimmed by 6 bases and V by 4 bases; bases with no gene match: 11. Germline loops: CDR1 LGHDT, CDR2 YNNKEL (reference sequence). The CDR3 extends over 15 amino acids. CDR3 amino acids: CASSPWRTGAQTQYF. The CDR3 DNA reads TGTGCCAGCAGCCCATGGCGAACAGGGGCGCAGACCCAGTACTTC.